This record covers a single T cell receptor (beta chain). Its antigen is not known. PCR was performed using 60 Vbeta and 13 Jbeta primers. Profiling relied on immunoSEQ multiplex PCR, and the TCRdb table lists in-frame clones only, not all of them. The table records 100,000 to 150,000 clones, 75% to 80% of them present only once. The record originates from a study of cytomegalovirus exposure and HLA in healthy donors. Study-wide points: Most of the TCR beta V segments (in an earlier analysis) were productive either about 90% or about 30% of the time. In vitro data verified a few CMV-associated chains as specific for CMV antigens.

V was cut by 2 bases and J by 2 bases, with 16 bases left in between. This CDR3 spans 16 amino acids. CDR1 and CDR2 (germline): SEHNR, FQNEAQ (reference sequence). This TCR was sampled from a woman between 35 and 50 years old in good health and CMV-seronegative. Sequenced: PBMCs. This rearrangement joins TRBV7-9 to TRBJ2-7; tentatively, D is TRBD2 (6 bases). The CDR3 DNA sequence: TGTGCCAGCAGCTTATTATCTACGGGAGAAACCTACGAGCAGTACTTC. Protein: CASSLLSTGETYEQYF.